This T cell receptor beta chain was documented in a study of blood T cell repertoires in COVID-19. Study-wide background: Sample material is recorded as cDNA or gDNA derived from T cells, B-cell-depleted T cells, or PBMCs.

Participant-reported clinical history was the basis for cohort assignment. Those designated as exposed participants met a COVID-19 case within 2 weeks before study entry. The germline CDR1 and CDR2 sequences are SGHRS and YFSETQ. The CDR3 consists of 16 residues. The V end lost 1 base, the J end lost 4 bases, and 18 bases lay between the germline ends. Using immunoSEQ multiplex PCR, the repertoire was profiled, and TCRdb retains in-frame clones only, with some absent. The table lists 350,000 to 400,000 clones, about nine tenths of them singletons, with around 0.86% in the top ten. This chain connects TRBV5-1 to TRBJ2-7; D gene unclear. Sequenced: PBMCs or T cells enriched from blood (not recorded which). The TCR comes from a woman aged 40 to 50 who had been exposed to COVID-19. The CDR3 nucleotides read TGCGCCAGCAGCTTGTCTACGACGCTAGTTCGGTACGAGCAGTACTTC. This translates into CASSLSTTLVRYEQYF.